This T cell receptor (beta chain) emerged from a study of T cell responses to AZD1222 COVID-19 vaccine. The overall study: The study pooled second doses at about 4 or about 12 weeks.

The assay was immunoSEQ multiplex PCR, and TCRdb's table has in-frame clones only and misses some. The profile shows approximately 150,000 clones, less than 95% of them singletons. The germline gives CDR1 LNHDA, CDR2 SQIVND (reference sequence). Trimming left V 5 bases short and J 5 bases short, with 10 bases between. This CDR3 is built from 13 residues. This sample comprised peripheral blood, obtained on day 0 of AZD1222 vaccination. This chain joins TRBV19 and TRBJ2-1; D ambiguous. The TCR originated in an adult in good health. The CDR3 protein is CASSLVTDNEQFF. The CDR3 DNA sequence: TGTGCCAGTAGTTTGGTCACCGACAATGAGCAGTTCTTC. The complete variable domain, with remaining parts taken from reference TRBV19 and TRBJ2-1, reads DGGITQSPKYLFRKEGQNVTLSCEQNLNHDAMYWYRQDPGQGLRLIYYSQIVNDFQKGDIAEGYSVSREKKESFPLTVTSAQKNPTAFYLCASSLVTDNEQFFGPGTRLTVL.